The clone carrying this TCR beta chain was seen just once. Its antigen is not identified. Unmatched junction bases numbered 6, after V lost 5 bases and J lost 3 bases. CDR1 and CDR2 from the germline V gene are SGHAT and FQNNGV. The CDR3 sequence is 15 residues long. These data originate in a study of cytomegalovirus exposure and HLA in healthy donors. Notes on the study in general: Within a later analysis, the majority of CMV-associated TCR beta chains appeared HLA-restricted. In an earlier analysis, in some 540 donors, most V segments appeared productive either ~90% or ~30% of the time. Reports described diagnosis of cytomegalovirus status by the classifier as highly specific and sensitive. CMV serostatus was the only immune exposure information that was available.

Primers included in the PCR were 60 Vbeta and 13 Jbeta primers. Data came from immunoSEQ multiplex PCR; TCRdb stores just in-frame clones and leaves some out. This table has about 190,000 clones, 87% appearing once. This TCR derives from a man aged 25 to 40 in good health and CMV-seronegative. Source material: PBMCs. The chain is built from TRBV11-2 and TRBJ2-1; 8 bases map to TRBD2. The CDR3 loop reads CASSLSGDFYNEQFF. CDR3 DNA sequence: TGTGCCAGCAGCCTTAGCGGGGATTTCTACAATGAGCAGTTCTTC.